The sequence of this T cell receptor (beta chain) was determined in a study of cytomegalovirus exposure and HLA in healthy donors. CDR3 length equals 16 residues. Trimming left V 2 bases short and J 0 bases short, with 8 bases between. Per germline, CDR1 MGHRA and CDR2 YSYEKL. This clone showed up just once. The antigen is not known. Broader study findings: An analysis done earlier found most TCR beta V segments productive about 87% or about 30% of the time.

Amplification used 60 Vbeta primers and 13 Jbeta primers. Assay: immunoSEQ multiplex PCR; the TCRdb copy retains only in-frame clones and omits some. Of about 130,000 clones detected, 76% appear once; the ten largest clones hold about 3.1%. V gene TRBV4-1 combines with J gene TRBJ1-6, with D hard to call. The material sequenced was PBMCs. The sequence was obtained from a man aged 35 to 55 in good health and CMV-seronegative. CDR3 DNA: TGCGCCAGCAGCCAAAACCCGAGCTCCTATAATTCACCCCTCCACTTT. It translates to CASSQNPSSYNSPLHF.